These T cell receptor beta chains were read from a single sample in a study of OX40 agonist ivuxolimab in advanced cancers. The protocol was immunoSEQ multiplex PCR, while the TCRdb copy is restricted to in-frame clones and leaves out a portion. The repertoire includes roughly 15,000 clones, about 81% of them detected once, and around two fifths sits in the top ten. The sample consisted of CD4+ or CD8+ T cells sorted from blood, taken in a trial of the OX40 agonist ivuxolimab. The receptors come from an adult with an advanced solid tumor such as melanoma, head and neck, liver or kidney cancer. Each CDR3 is given with its conserved first and last residue. Fields, in order: D gene, J gene, V gene, clone size, CDR3 DNA, CDR3 protein. The D gene is left open where the match is weak. Size tells how often a clone was seen (once, few, many) or the class of an expanded clone, and some rows leave it out.

>TRBD2|TRBJ2-7|TRBV6-1|.
TGTGCCAGCGGGAAGCGGGGAACCTACGAGCAGTACTTC
CASGKRGTYEQYF
>TRBD1|TRBJ1-1|TRBV5-1|.
TGCGCCAGCAGCTTGGATCCGGGACAGCGCGGTAAGGGGAACACTGAAGCTTTCTTT
CASSLDPGQRGKGNTEAFF
>.|TRBJ2-1|TRBV7-9|.
TGTGCCAGCAGCTTAGGTTACAATGAGCAGTTCTTC
CASSLGYNEQFF
>TRBD2|TRBJ2-1|TRBV27|.
TGTGCCAGCGTGGGGCGAGCGGGGGGGCGGTACAATGAGCAGTTCTTC
CASVGRAGGRYNEQFF
>.|TRBJ2-7|TRBV11-2|.
TGTGCCAGCAGCTCACGATTTTCAAACAGGGACTACGAGCAGTACTTC
CASSSRFSNRDYEQYF
>.|TRBJ1-1|TRBV7-9|.
TGTGCCAGCAGCTCCCTAGGGGGGGCGCGAACTGAAGCTTTCTTT
CASSSLGGARTEAFF
>TRBD2|TRBJ2-2|TRBV7-8|medium-sized
TGTGCCAGCAGCCTAAATTGGGGCGGCGGGAGGGCCGCGGGTACTCACACCGGGGAGCTGTTTTTT
CASSLNWGGGRAAGTHTGELFF
>.|TRBJ1-2|TRBV29-1|.
TGCTCCGTGCCACTCTACTATGGCTACACCTTC
CSVPLYYGYTF
>TRBD1|TRBJ2-2|TRBV9|.
TGTGCCAGCAGCGCCACCGGGACAGGGTTTTCCGGGGAGCTGTTTTTT
CASSATGTGFSGELFF
>.|TRBJ2-5|TRBV5-5|.
TGTGCCAGCAGCCGGGGGCAAGAGACCCAGTACTTC
CASSRGQETQYF
>TRBD1|TRBJ2-1|TRBV19|.
TGTGCCAGTAGTAAGGACAGGGCTAGGGGTGAGCAGTTCTTC
CASSKDRARGEQFF
>TRBD1|TRBJ1-2|TRBV27|few
TGTGCCAGCAGTTGGACAGGGAGGGCTTACGGCTACACCTTC
CASSWTGRAYGYTF
>TRBD2|TRBJ2-7|TRBV13|.
TGTGCCAGCAGTTCCGGGGGGGCCAAGTACGAGCAGTACTTC
CASSSGGAKYEQYF